In its sample, the clone carrying this T cell receptor (beta chain) was seen many times. CDR1 and CDR2 (germline): SSHAT, FNYEAQ (reference sequence). The CDR3 loop spans 14 amino acids. The sample belongs to a study of T cells in Graves' hyperthyroidism and ophthalmopathy. It was RNA transcripts that yielded the amplified TCR beta CDR3 regions. With the HTBI primer set, the TCR CDR3 went through a first round of RT-PCR. MiXCR was run by TCRdb on the multiplex PCR reads, yielding one entry per CDR3 protein. The data contain 360,000 or so distinct CDR3 sequences, around 15% of them singletons. Source material for PBMCs was about 10 ml fresh peripheral blood.

The sequenced sample consisted of blood. This clonotype originated in a woman in her sixties or seventies with Graves' ophthalmopathy. This rearrangement joins TRBV7-7 to TRBJ2-1; TRBD2 aligns across 7 bases. CDR3 sequence reads: CASEAGRSGGEQFF. As DNA, the CDR3 is TGTGCTAGCGAAGCGGGGCGCTCGGGGGGTGAGCAGTTCTTC.